Listed below are T cell receptor beta chains from one sample, sequenced in a study of CD8 T cells in ankylosing spondylitis. A single record per CDR3 protein comes from TCRdb applying MiXCR to the 5' RACE reads. The data show about 350,000 distinct CDR3 sequences, 20% seen once. The sequenced sample consisted of blood, either unsorted or a sorted T cell fraction (not recorded which). Every receptor here comes from a male donor with ankylosing spondylitis or in good health (not recorded which). Both conserved end residues are part of each CDR3. Each record gives: V gene, clone size, D gene, J gene, CDR3 DNA, CDR3 protein. The D gene is left open where the match is weak. A clone size is listed for some rows: how often the clone was seen (once, few, many), or a class if it is expanded.

>TRBV7-9|.|.|TRBJ1-1
TGTGCCAGCAGCTGGACGGGCACTGAAGCTTTCTTT
CASSWTGTEAFF
>TRBV20-1|few|.|TRBJ2-7
TGCAGTGCCGACCATCGACAGGGCGGGGACGAGCAGTACTTC
CSADHRQGGDEQYF
>TRBV27|.|.|TRBJ1-1
TGTGCCAGCTTTGCCGGCAGCACTGAAGCTTTCTTT
CASFAGSTEAFF
>TRBV11-2|few|.|TRBJ2-7
TGTGCCAGCAGCTTAGAACTCTCGGGGAGCTCCTACGAGCAGTACTTC
CASSLELSGSSYEQYF
>TRBV3-1|.|.|TRBJ2-1
TGTGCCAGCAGCCAAGACCCAGGGGCCCCCCAGCAGTTCTTC
CASSQDPGAPQQFF
>TRBV20-1|few|TRBD2|TRBJ2-7
TGCAGTGCTCGGAGACTAGCGGAGACCTACGAGCAGTACTTC
CSARRLAETYEQYF
>TRBV12-3/TRBV12-4|.|.|TRBJ1-1
TGTGCCAGCAGAGACGGCCAGATCGATAGGGCTTTCTTT
CASRDGQIDRAFF
>TRBV10-1|.|.|TRBJ1-2
TGCGCCAGCAGTGGGATCTGTGGCTACACCTTC
CASSGICGYTF
>TRBV4-1|.|.|TRBJ2-5
TGCGCCAGCAGCCAAGAGGGTTCTGGGACCCAGTACTTC
CASSQEGSGTQYF
>TRBV7-9|.|TRBD1|TRBJ2-2
TGTGCCAGCAGCTTATTGGGACAGGGCACCACCGGGGAGCTGTTTTTT
CASSLLGQGTTGELFF
>TRBV7-9|few|.|TRBJ2-5
TGTGCCAGCAAAAAAGGCGGGGCAGGGGCCAACCAAGAGACCCAGTACTTC
CASKKGGAGANQETQYF
>TRBV24-1|.|.|TRBJ2-2
TGTGCCACCAGTGACCGACATACGAACACCGGGGAGCTGTTTTTT
CATSDRHTNTGELFF
>TRBV11-2|few|TRBD2|TRBJ2-3
TGTGCCAGCAGCGGGATTAGCGGGGGTCCCCGGGCGCAGTATTTT
CASSGISGGPRAQYF
>TRBV2|few|TRBD1|TRBJ2-5
TGTGCCCCGACGGGACAGGGGGCAAAAGAGACCCAGTACTTC
CAPTGQGAKETQYF
>TRBV7-8|.|.|TRBJ2-5
TGTGCCAGCAGCTACACAGTCAGAAAGACCCAGTACTTC
CASSYTVRKTQYF
>TRBV14|few|TRBD2|TRBJ2-3
TGTGCCAGCAGCCACCGGGAGGCTGATACGCAGTATTTT
CASSHREADTQYF
>TRBV20-1|few|.|TRBJ2-7
TGCAGTGCTAGGGAACAGGGAGGGTTTGGCTACGAGCAGTACTTC
CSAREQGGFGYEQYF
>TRBV12-5|.|.|TRBJ1-2
TGTGCTAGTGGTTTGGTATATGCCAATCTTAACTATGGCTACACCTTC
CASGLVYANLNYGYTF
>TRBV6-2/TRBV6-3|.|.|TRBJ2-2
TGTGCCAGCAGTTACTCGTTGGAGCTGTTTTTT
CASSYSLELFF
>TRBV20-1|many|.|TRBJ2-5
TGCAGTGCTAGAGCGGGGTTGGGATCGGAGACCCAGTACTTC
CSARAGLGSETQYF
>TRBV10-3|few|TRBD2|TRBJ2-1
TGTGCCATCAGTGAAACGCCGGGACTAGCGTTATCCTACAATGAGCAGTTCTTC
CAISETPGLALSYNEQFF
>TRBV28|few|.|TRBJ1-3
TGTGCCAGCAGTACCGGGACAACCGGAAACACCATATATTTT
CASSTGTTGNTIYF
>TRBV29-1|many|.|TRBJ2-1
TGCAGCGTTGAAGACACCATGGACAGTAAGATGGACGAGCAGTTCTTC
CSVEDTMDSKMDEQFF
>TRBV5-6|few|.|TRBJ1-2
TGTGCCAGCAGCTTGTCCACCTATGGCTACACCTTC
CASSLSTYGYTF
>TRBV24-1|.|.|TRBJ2-3
TGTGCCACCAGTGATTTGCTCCCCGGGACGACTAGGCAGGGCACAGATACGCAGTATTTT
CATSDLLPGTTRQGTDTQYF
>TRBV6-5|many|.|TRBJ2-6
TGTGCCAGCAGTTACTCCCCGATTAGTGGGGCCAACGTCCTGACTTTC
CASSYSPISGANVLTF
>TRBV20-1|.|TRBD2|TRBJ2-5
TGCAGTGCTAGAGATCTGGGGGGGGAGACCCAGTACTTC
CSARDLGGETQYF
>TRBV20-1|few|TRBD2|TRBJ2-1
TGCAGTGCTAGAGATCTGGGCGGGGGGCCGTACAATGAGCAGTTCTTC
CSARDLGGGPYNEQFF
>TRBV7-9|.|.|TRBJ2-2
TGTGCCAGCAGCCAGCACACCGGGGAGCTGTTTTTT
CASSQHTGELFF
>TRBV7-6|few|.|TRBJ2-7
TGTGCCAGCAGCTTAGAGGCAGGCGAATCCTACGAGCAGTACTTC
CASSLEAGESYEQYF
>TRBV7-6|.|.|TRBJ2-7
TGTGCCAGCAGCGATTTTCAGGGCTACGAGCAGTACTTC
CASSDFQGYEQYF
>TRBV5-6|few|.|TRBJ2-2
TGTGCCAGCAGCTTGGAAGTCACCGGGGAGCTGTTTTTT
CASSLEVTGELFF
>TRBV7-9|many|.|TRBJ1-1
TGTGCCAGCAGCAATGAAAGGGGAATGAACACTGAAGCTTTCTTT
CASSNERGMNTEAFF
>TRBV7-8|.|.|TRBJ1-5
TGTGCCAGCAGCCTCCGCCCTTGGCAGCCCCAGCATTTT
CASSLRPWQPQHF
>TRBV7-3|once|.|TRBJ1-1
TGTGCCAGCAGCGATTCCGGACAGTTTTCTCCGAACACTGAAGCTTTCTTT
CASSDSGQFSPNTEAFF
>TRBV20-1|.|TRBD2|TRBJ2-3
TGCAGTCCCCTCGAGTGGGGGGGAAGCACAGATACGCAGTATTTT
CSPLEWGGSTDTQYF
>TRBV5-1|few|TRBD2|TRBJ2-2
TGCGCCAGCAGCTGGGCCTCTTCCGGGAGGAATCACAACACCGGGGAGCTGTTTTTT
CASSWASSGRNHNTGELFF